The clone carrying this T cell receptor (beta chain) was detected only a few times. PCR involved 60 Vbeta and 13 Jbeta primers. TCRdb's copy holds only in-frame clones and misses some; the assay was immunoSEQ multiplex PCR. Of tens of thousands of clones listed, about 7.6% were seen once; the top ten hold over 2%. CDR1 is MDHEN, CDR2 SYDVKM, per germline. With V trimmed by 10 bases and J by 3 bases, 6 bases remained unmatched. CDR3 length: 13 residues. These data come from a study of cytomegalovirus exposure and HLA in healthy donors. Study-level background: The 120 million or so unique TCR beta sequences, from 150 million to 200 million T cells, were found by an earlier analysis. The Caucasian-associated ancestry cluster contained more than 75% of the approximately 400 genotyped donors.

This chain links TRBV28 with TRBJ1-2; 9 positions agree with TRBD1. The sample taken for sequencing was PBMCs. This sequence was found in a man aged 45-60 years in good health and CMV-seronegative. The CDR3 sequence: CATQDRGDYGYTF. CDR3 in DNA: TGTGCCACACAGGACAGGGGTGACTATGGCTACACCTTC.